One sample yielded the 2 T cell receptor beta chains listed below, sequenced in a study of naive and memory T cell subsets (dated by TCRdb to 2015 to 2018). Receptor amplification or capture employed UMI-ligation and nested PCR. Sequenced using an Illumina MiSeq. The beta constant-region primer consisted of an equimolar mixture of two oligonucleotides that together covered TRBC1 and TRBC2. The ligated cDNA went through four rounds of PCR with nested alpha and beta constant-region primers together with the SP2 primer. Using fastp at Q25 and MiXCR, TCRdb reprocessed the public reads and kept productive beta chains. Rows matching on CDR3 protein sequence are summarized as one entry with the most common DNA and genes. The sample table contains some 83,000 distinct CDR3 sequences; only one count was recorded for 8% to 9.5% of them. The ten largest clones take up around 1.3% of the sample. Input material: naive CD8+ T cells from blood. The meaning of the sample's cell subset or site label: naive T cells, CD45RA high CD27+. These receptor sequences come from a human donor in good health.

This clonotype was seen a handful of times. This rearrangement joins TRBV12-5 to TRBJ1-1, with a possible D match to TRBD1 (6 bases). The CDR3 spans 14 residues. Looked up from germline, CDR1 is LGHNT and CDR2 is FRNRAP. V dropped 5 bases and J dropped 1 base, with 11 bases sitting between them. For the CDR3, the DNA is TGTGCTAGTGGTCGAGGGGGTTCGAACACTGAAGCTTTCTTT. Its protein product is CASGRGGSNTEAFF.

This clonotype has just a few counts. This chain uses TRBV2 with TRBJ1-5; the D gene is possibly TRBD1 (6 bases). V lost 11 bases and J 1 base, leaving 27 bases between the germline ends. The CDR3 sequence is 18 residues long. Germline-derived CDR1 and CDR2 are SNHLY and FYNNEI. The CDR3 DNA reads TGTGCCTCCACGATGGTAAGGGGGGCTATATCGAGCAATCAGCCCCAGCATTTT. Translation gives CASTMVRGAISSNQPQHF.